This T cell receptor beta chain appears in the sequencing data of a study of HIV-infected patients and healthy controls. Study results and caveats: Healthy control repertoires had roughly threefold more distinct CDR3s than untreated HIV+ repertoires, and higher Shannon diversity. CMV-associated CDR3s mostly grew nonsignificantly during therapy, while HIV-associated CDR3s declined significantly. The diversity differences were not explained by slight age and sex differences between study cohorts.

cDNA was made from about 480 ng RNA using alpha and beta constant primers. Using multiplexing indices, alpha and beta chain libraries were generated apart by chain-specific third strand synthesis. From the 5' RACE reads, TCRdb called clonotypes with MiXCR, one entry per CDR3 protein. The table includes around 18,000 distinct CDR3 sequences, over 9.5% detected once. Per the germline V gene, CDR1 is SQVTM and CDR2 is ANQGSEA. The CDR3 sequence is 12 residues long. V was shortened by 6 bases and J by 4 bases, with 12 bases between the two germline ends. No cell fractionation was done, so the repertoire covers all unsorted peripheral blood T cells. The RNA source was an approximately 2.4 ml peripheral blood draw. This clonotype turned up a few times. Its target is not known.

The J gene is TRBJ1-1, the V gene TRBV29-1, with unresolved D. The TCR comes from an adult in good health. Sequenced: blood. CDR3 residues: CSVARAGTEAFF. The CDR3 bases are TGCAGCGTGGCCCGGGCGGGCACTGAAGCTTTCTTT.